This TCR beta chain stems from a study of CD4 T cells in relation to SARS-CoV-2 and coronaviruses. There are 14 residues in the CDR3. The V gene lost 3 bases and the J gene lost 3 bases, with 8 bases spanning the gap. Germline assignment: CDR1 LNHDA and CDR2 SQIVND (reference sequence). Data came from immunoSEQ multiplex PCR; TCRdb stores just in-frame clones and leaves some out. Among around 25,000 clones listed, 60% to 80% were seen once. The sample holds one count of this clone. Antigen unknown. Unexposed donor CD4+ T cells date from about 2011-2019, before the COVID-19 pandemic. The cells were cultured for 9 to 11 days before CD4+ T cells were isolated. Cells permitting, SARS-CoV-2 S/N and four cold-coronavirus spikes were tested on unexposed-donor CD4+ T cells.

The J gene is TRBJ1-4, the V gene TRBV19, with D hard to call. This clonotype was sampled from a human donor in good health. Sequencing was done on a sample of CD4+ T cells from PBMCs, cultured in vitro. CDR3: CASSMMLANEKLFF. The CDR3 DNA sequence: TGTGCCAGTAGTATGATGTTGGCTAATGAAAAACTGTTTTTT.